The clone carrying this T cell receptor (beta chain) was seen a handful of times. Its antigen is undetermined. The PCR used 60 Vbeta and 13 Jbeta primers. Clones were read by immunoSEQ multiplex PCR, and TCRdb kept only the in-frame ones, dropping some. The data show around 140,000 clones, around two thirds seen once. Donors were ostensibly healthy at sampling, although undocumented immune exposures were probable. The sample is drawn from a study of cytomegalovirus exposure and HLA in healthy donors. CDR1 MDHEN and CDR2 SYDVKM come from the germline V gene. CDR3 length: 13 amino acids. V shed 3 bases, J shed 7 bases, and the junction held 5 bases outside the gene matches. Overall study results and limits: The likely explanation for a cluster of highly shared sequence variants was sequencing artifact. Previously analyzed data showed that most TCR beta V segments were productive at a frequency of about 87% or about 30%. With DRB1 most and HLA-C fewest, TCR association rates differed between HLA loci in a later analysis.

J is TRBJ1-2 and V is TRBV28; 7 nucleotides agree with TRBD1. Input material: PBMCs. The TCR comes from a male donor in good health and CMV-seronegative. The CDR3 loop reads CASSFGGGVGYTF. Here the CDR3 DNA reads TGTGCCAGCAGTTTCGGAGGGGGCGTTGGCTACACCTTC.